Presented here are 24 T cell receptor beta chains from one specimen sequenced in a study of blood T cell repertoires in COVID-19. Data came from immunoSEQ multiplex PCR; TCRdb stores just in-frame clones and leaves some out. The sample carries under 250,000 clones, about 82% recorded once. Input material: peripheral blood. These receptors all stem from a man of 80 years or more with acute or convalescent COVID-19.

Notes on this clone: The conserved phenylalanine or tryptophan normally closing the CDR3 is absent here, so this likely arose from a read error. Because the CDR3's place on the DNA is in doubt, the DNA is left out and the CDR3 is given as listed by TCRdb. The chain combines TRBV21-1 with TRBJ2-3; the tabulated D call, TRBD2, remains unverified against the DNA. TRBV21-1 is an annotated pseudogene. The CDR3 numbers 8 amino acids, ends counted. The CDR3 region is CASSNRVV.

The chain links TRBV18 to TRBJ1-5, with D unresolved. Trimming stripped 3 bases from V and 8 bases from J, with 11 bases between. CDR1 is KGHSH and CDR2 is LQKENI in the germline V gene. This CDR3 contains 13 residues. The CDR3 DNA reads TGTGCCAGCTCACCCGGGGTTAGGGAGCCCCAGCATTTT. This sequence encodes CASSPGVREPQHF.

The chain recombines TRBV20-1 with TRBJ2-7, with TRBD2 matching over 7 bases. The V and J ends lost 3 bases and 0 bases, in that order; junction bases with no gene match: 8. The CDR3 contains 15 residues. Germline-derived CDR1 and CDR2 are DFQATT and SNEGSKA (reference sequence). CDR3: CSASKDGGSSYEQYF. CDR3 nucleotide sequence: TGCAGTGCTAGTAAGGATGGCGGGAGCTCCTACGAGCAGTACTTC.

To note about this clone: The junction does not match germline at one end; this may be a read error. The V and J genes are TRBV4-3 and TRBJ1-1, with D perhaps TRBD1 (5 bases). The CDR3 has 14 residues. The germline CDR1 and CDR2 sequences are LGHNA and YSLEER. The CDR3: CASSPQGREEEVFF. CDR3 nucleotide sequence: TGCGCCAGCAGCCCCCAGGGCCGCGAAGAGGAAGTTTTCTTT.

This chain links TRBV27 with TRBJ1-4; the D is unclear. CDR3 size: 15 residues. Germline CDR1 reads MNHEY; CDR2 reads SMNVEV (reference sequence). V dropped 5 bases and J dropped 0 bases, with 10 bases sitting between them. CDR3 loop: CASSIGGATNEKLFF. CDR3 DNA sequence: TGTGCCAGCAGTATAGGCGGTGCAACTAATGAAAAACTGTTTTTT.

The chain links TRBV7-3 to TRBJ2-7; 8 bases agree with TRBD1. Germline-derived CDR1 and CDR2 are SGHTA and FQGTGA. J gave up 2 bases and V 5 bases, and 11 bases lay outside the gene matches. The CDR3 totals 16 residues. Here the CDR3 DNA reads TGTGCCAGCAGCCCCGGGGCAGGGGGCTACCCCTACGAGCAGTACTTC. Translating gives CASSPGAGGYPYEQYF.

V is TRBV5-4 and J is TRBJ1-1, with TRBD1 identical over 9 bases. The CDR3 spans 14 residues. Germline V gives CDR1 SGHNT, CDR2 YYREEE (reference sequence). Trimming took 3 bases from V and 4 from J; bases not matched to a gene: 4. CDR3: CASSSGQGLTEAFF. For the CDR3, the DNA is TGTGCCAGCAGCTCGGGACAGGGACTCACTGAAGCTTTCTTT. The full variable domain, in which reference TRBV5-4 and TRBJ1-1 provide the parts outside the CDR3, is ETGVTQSPTHLIKTRGQQVTLRCSSQSGHNTVSWYQQALGQGPQFIFQYYREEENGRGNFPPRFSGLQFPNYSSELNVNALELDDSALYLCASSSGQGLTEAFFGQGTRLTVV.

The chain has TRBV7-9 and TRBJ1-2; the D is unclear. Per germline, CDR1 SEHNR and CDR2 FQNEAQ (reference sequence). Trimming took off 3 bases at V and 8 bases at J, with 10 bases between the two ends. CDR3 length equals 12 residues. The CDR3 DNA reads as TGTGCCAGCAGCTTCGAGGGAGGGGGCTACACCTTC. It yields the protein CASSFEGGGYTF.

CDR3 residues: CASRLAGGTEQYF. In DNA form, the CDR3 reads TGTGCCAGTAGGTTAGCGGGAGGGACCGAGCAGTACTTC. V is TRBV19 and J is TRBJ2-7; 11 bases match TRBD2. This CDR3 is 13 amino acids long. V shed 6 bases, J shed 6 bases, and the junction held 4 bases outside the gene matches. The V gene's germline CDR1 is LNHDA and CDR2 SQIVND (reference sequence). The variable domain in full, with the rest retrieved from reference TRBV19 and TRBJ2-7, is DGGITQSPKYLFRKEGQNVTLSCEQNLNHDAMYWYRQDPGQGLRLIYYSQIVNDFQKGDIAEGYSVSREKKESFPLTVTSAQKNPTAFYLCASRLAGGTEQYFGPGTRLTVT.

This clone showed up just once. This sequence joins TRBV5-1 and TRBJ2-2; D not resolved. Germline loops: CDR1 SGHRS, CDR2 YFSETQ. The CDR3 loop spans 14 amino acids. Trimming shortened V by 3 bases and J by 5 bases, and 11 bases separated the two germline ends. The CDR3, as DNA: TGCGCCAGCAGCTCCACAGCCCTAACCGGGGAGCTGTTTTTT. Residues: CASSSTALTGELFF.

The chain uses TRBV6-5 and TRBJ2-7, with 10 bases aligning to TRBD2. V lost 6 bases, J lost 3 bases, and 2 bases stayed unmatched. The CDR3 contains 13 residues. Germline V lookup: CDR1 MNHEY, CDR2 SVGAGI. DNA of the CDR3: TGTGCCAGCAGCCGGACTAGCGGCTACGAGCAGTACTTC. Its protein product is CASSRTSGYEQYF.

The chain employs TRBV14 and TRBJ2-7, with 7 bases matching TRBD1. V shed 3 bases and J 5 bases; nucleotides not matched to a gene: 10. Germline V gives CDR1 SGHDN, CDR2 FVKESK. CDR3 length: 15 amino acids. The CDR3 is CASSQQTGYVDEQYF. CDR3 DNA: TGTGCCAGCAGCCAGCAGACAGGGTATGTCGACGAGCAGTACTTC.

The chain uses TRBV19 and TRBJ1-1, with TRBD1 as a possible D gene (6 bases). This CDR3 is built from 17 residues. Trimming removed 1 base from V and 1 base from J, with 16 bases in between. The germline CDR1 and CDR2 sequences are LNHDA and SQIVND (reference sequence). CDR3 sequence (DNA): TGTGCCAGTAGTATAGGAGGGGGTAGCCCGAGGAACACTGAAGCTTTCTTT. Protein product: CASSIGGGSPRNTEAFF.

This clone was picked up a small number of times. V is TRBV3-1 (or the pseudogene TRBV3-2) and J is TRBJ1-1, with TRBD1 matching over 8 bases. The CDR3 loop spans 13 amino acids. The germline CDR1 and CDR2 sequences are LGHDT and YNNKEL (reference sequence). J was trimmed by 7 bases and V by 5 bases; bases with no gene match: 6. As DNA, the CDR3 is TGTGCCAGCAGCTTAGCAGGGGGCGGTGAAGCTTTCTTT. Amino acids: CASSLAGGGEAFF.

The sample holds a few counts of this clone. The same CDR3 can be traced to other DNA sequences in this sample. The chain has TRBV12-3 or TRBV12-4 and TRBJ1-1; D may be TRBD1 (5 bases). There are 13 residues in the CDR3. V lost 3 bases and J lost 1, with 6 bases in between. The CDR3 nucleotides read TGTGCCAGCAGTTTGGGGGGGAACACTGAAGCTTTCTTT. It is translated as CASSLGGNTEAFF.

The V and J genes are TRBV19 and TRBJ1-1, with 8 nucleotides matching TRBD1. CDR1 LNHDA and CDR2 SQIVND come from the germline V gene (reference sequence). The CDR3 is made up of 14 amino acids. Trimming at V came to 3 bases and at J to 6 bases, leaving 6 bases not matched to a gene. CDR3 sequence (DNA): TGTGCCAGTAGTATCGAAGCAGGGGGCTCTGAAGCTTTCTTT. It yields the protein CASSIEAGGSEAFF. The full variable domain, rest sourced from reference TRBV19 and TRBJ1-1, is DGGITQSPKYLFRKEGQNVTLSCEQNLNHDAMYWYRQDPGQGLRLIYYSQIVNDFQKGDIAEGYSVSREKKESFPLTVTSAQKNPTAFYLCASSIEAGGSEAFFGQGTRLTVV.

The CDR3 protein is CASRVSYYPDQPQHF. DNA of the CDR3: TGTGCCAGCAGGGTCAGTTACTACCCTGATCAGCCCCAGCATTTT. The chain employs TRBV27 and TRBJ1-5; D is uncertain. This CDR3 contains 15 residues. Trimming removed 6 bases at V and 5 bases at J, with 17 bases between. The germline CDR1 and CDR2 sequences are MNHEY and SMNVEV (reference sequence).

The V and J genes are TRBV29-1 and TRBJ2-2, with TRBD2 matching 11 bases. Germline V gene sequence: CDR1 SQVTM, CDR2 ANQGSEA. The CDR3 covers 15 residues. The V gene end was trimmed by 2 bases and the J gene end by 6 bases; junction bases not matched to a gene: 5. The chain's CDR3 is CSVELLAGGPGELFF. CDR3 in DNA: TGCAGCGTTGAATTGTTAGCGGGGGGGCCCGGGGAGCTGTTTTTT.

The chain has TRBV20-1 and TRBJ2-7, with D perhaps TRBD1 (6 bases). The CDR3 extends over 11 amino acids. From germline, CDR1 is DFQATT and CDR2 SNEGSKA (reference sequence). Trimming removed 5 bases from V and 6 bases from J, with 11 bases in between. The CDR3 nucleotides are TGCAGTGCTCACAGGGCCGGCGAGCAGTACTTC. Protein sequence: CSAHRAGEQYF.

With respect to this clone: The sample carries other DNA sequences with the same CDR3. J is TRBJ2-5 and V is TRBV29-1, with a weak D call TRBD2 (5 bases). The CDR3 extends over 10 amino acids. Germline V lookup: CDR1 SQVTM, CDR2 ANQGSEA. Trimming took 6 bases from V and 3 from J, leaving 5 bases between them. CDR3: CSVGEETQYF. The CDR3 nucleotides are TGCAGCGTCGGGGAAGAGACCCAGTACTTC.

The chain has TRBV7-9 and TRBJ2-5, with D possibly TRBD2 on 6 matching bases. Trimming removed 5 bases from V and 0 bases from J, with 10 bases in between. The CDR3 contains 14 residues. Germline CDR1 and CDR2: SEHNR and FQNEAQ (reference sequence). The CDR3 nucleotides read TGTGCCAGCAGCCCCTGGGACTACCAAGAGACCCAGTACTTC. It codes for CASSPWDYQETQYF.

The chain carries TRBV18 and TRBJ2-2, with 7 bases matching TRBD2. The germline V gene has CDR1 KGHSH and CDR2 LQKENI. There are 15 residues in the CDR3. V was clipped by 0 bases and J by 4 bases; unmatched bases: 2. The CDR3 spells CASSPPSGLTGELFF. The CDR3 DNA sequence: TGTGCCAGCTCACCACCTAGCGGGCTCACCGGGGAGCTGTTTTTT.

This chain joins TRBV19 and TRBJ2-5, with TRBD1 identical over 11 bases. This CDR3 contains 15 residues. V shed 5 bases and J 5 bases; nucleotides not matched to a gene: 7. Germline assignment: CDR1 LNHDA and CDR2 SQIVND (reference sequence). The CDR3 here is CASSGTGGFRETQYF. CDR3 in DNA: TGTGCCAGTAGTGGGACAGGGGGGTTTAGGGAGACCCAGTACTTC. Full variable domain (remainder filled in from reference TRBV19 and TRBJ2-5): DGGITQSPKYLFRKEGQNVTLSCEQNLNHDAMYWYRQDPGQGLRLIYYSQIVNDFQKGDIAEGYSVSREKKESFPLTVTSAQKNPTAFYLCASSGTGGFRETQYFGPGTRLLVL.

This clone was counted a single time. Other DNA sequences in this specimen translate into the identical CDR3. The J gene is TRBJ1-1, the V gene TRBV5-1; maybe TRBD1 (5 bases). V was cut by 1 base and J by 0 bases, with 7 bases left in between. The CDR3 extends over 14 amino acids. The germline CDR1 and CDR2 sequences are SGHRS and YFSETQ. This chain's CDR3 is CASSLTGLNTEAFF. The CDR3 bases are TGCGCCAGCAGCTTGACAGGCTTGAACACTGAAGCTTTCTTT.